Described below is a single TCR beta chain sequence and its context. The authors' processing: Amplification from reference gene primers served as the basis for estimated nucleated cell counts. Produced via immunoSEQ multiplex PCR; TCRdb's table is partial and in-frame only. The DNA gave D and trimming, while V, J and clone size come from that table. The sample holds some 40,000 clones, around 85% seen once. This CDR3 has 13 residues. Germline V gene sequence: CDR1 MRHNA, CDR2 SNTAGT. V was pared by 3 bases and J by 4 bases, with 4 bases between. This sample stems from a study of blood T cell repertoires in COVID-19. Looking at the study overall: The United States, Italy and Spain supplied acute and convalescent COVID-19 samples. In each case, the material was cDNA or gDNA derived from T cells, B-cell-depleted T cells, or PBMCs.

The chain links TRBV6-4 to TRBJ1-6, with D hard to call. This TCR came from a man aged 70-80 years with acute or convalescent COVID-19. The sequenced material came from peripheral blood. CDR3 coding DNA: TGTGCCAGCAGTGAATATTATAATTCACCCCTCCACTTT. This sequence encodes CASSEYYNSPLHF.